The rows below give T cell receptor beta chains drawn from one sample of a study of shared clonotypes between healthy human individuals. Profiled with immunoSEQ multiplex PCR; TCRdb holds only in-frame clones, not every one. Of more than 600,000 clones in the sample, about 90% were seen once. The sequenced material came from naive CD8+ T cells sorted from blood. All receptors derive from a man aged 25 to 45 in good health. Both conserved end residues are part of each CDR3. Each record gives: V gene, clone size, J gene, D gene, CDR3 DNA, CDR3 protein. The D gene is left open where the match is weak. Some rows have no size entry. The others give once, few or many, or a class for an expanded clone.

>TRBV19|NA|TRBJ1-5|NA
TGTGCCAGTAGTATAGATGGCCCCGGTGGGGGTCGAAATCAGCCCCAGCATTTT
CASSIDGPGGGRNQPQHF
>TRBV19|once|TRBJ2-1|NA
TGTGCCAGTAGTGCAAAATTGGGAAGAATCAGACCCGATTTGGGTGAGCAGTTCTTC
CASSAKLGRIRPDLGEQFF
>TRBV7-9|NA|TRBJ1-2|NA
TGTGCCAGCAGCGGAGGGAGAGGGGCTAACTATGGCTACACCTTC
CASSGGRGANYGYTF
>TRBV6-1|NA|TRBJ2-1|NA
TGTGCCAGCAGTGGGGGCGGTGGCGGGTACAATGAGCAGTTCTTC
CASSGGGGGYNEQFF
>TRBV21-1|NA|TRBJ1-5|NA
TGTGCCCCGAGCGGGGAGGCAGGCAAAAGGCCCCAGCATTTT
CAPSGEAGKRPQHF
>TRBV5-1|once|TRBJ1-2|NA
TGCGCCAGCAGCTTTCGCGGAGAGGACTATGGCTACACCTTC
CASSFRGEDYGYTF
>TRBV19|NA|TRBJ2-7|TRBD1
TGTGCCAGTAGTGGGGGACAGGGCCTTGTGAACGAGCAGTACTTC
CASSGGQGLVNEQYF
>TRBV27|NA|TRBJ2-1|NA
TGTGCCAGCACAGCAGGGCCCACAGGTGAGCAGTTCTTC
CASTAGPTGEQFF
>TRBV9|NA|TRBJ2-7|NA
TGTGCCAGCAGCGTAGGACTAGCCTACGAGCAGTACTTC
CASSVGLAYEQYF
>TRBV15|once|TRBJ2-3|NA
TGTGCCACCAGCCGCCGGCAGGCTAGCACAGATACGCAGTATTTT
CATSRRQASTDTQYF
>TRBV29-1|NA|TRBJ2-3|NA
TGCAGCGTTGTTTTGACAGATGACACAGATACGCAGTATTTT
CSVVLTDDTDTQYF
>TRBV10-1|NA|TRBJ2-1|TRBD2
TGCGCCAGCAGTGAGAGGGGACTAGACTACAATGAGCAGTTCTTC
CASSERGLDYNEQFF
>TRBV15|NA|TRBJ1-5|NA
TGTGCCACCAGCAGTTTATCTGAGCGCAATCAGCCCCAGCATTTT
CATSSLSERNQPQHF
>TRBV27|NA|TRBJ2-3|NA
TGTGCCAGCAGTAACAGGGTAGCAGATACGCAGTATTTT
CASSNRVADTQYF
>TRBV28|NA|TRBJ1-5|TRBD1
TGTGCCAGCAGTTGGGACAGGGTATATGGTCAGCCCCAGCATTTT
CASSWDRVYGQPQHF